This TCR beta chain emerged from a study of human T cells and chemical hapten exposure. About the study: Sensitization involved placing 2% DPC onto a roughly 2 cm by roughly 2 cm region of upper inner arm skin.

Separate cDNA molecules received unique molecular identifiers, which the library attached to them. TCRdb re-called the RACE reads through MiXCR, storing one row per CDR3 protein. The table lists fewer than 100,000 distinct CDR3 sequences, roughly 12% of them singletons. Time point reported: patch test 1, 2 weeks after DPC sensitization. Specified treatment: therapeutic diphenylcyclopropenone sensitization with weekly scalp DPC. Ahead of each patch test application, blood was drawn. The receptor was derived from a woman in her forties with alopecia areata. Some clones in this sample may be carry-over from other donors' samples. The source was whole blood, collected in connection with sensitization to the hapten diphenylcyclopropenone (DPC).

The CDR3 bases are TGTGCCAGCAGCTTAGTGCTAGCGGGGCTGGTGGGCGCAGATACGCAGTATTTT. Translating it yields CASSLVLAGLVGADTQYF. The rearrangement links TRBV7-8 to TRBJ2-3, with 9 bases aligning to TRBD2. This CDR3 is 18 amino acids long. Looked up from germline, CDR1 is SGHVS and CDR2 is FQNEAQ. Germline trimming cut 1 base from V and 4 bases from J; bases unmatched to any gene: 12.